The source of this T cell receptor beta chain is a study of T-cell memory formation after mild COVID-19. Findings and caveats of the study: A second wave expanding day 15 to 37 was CD4+-biased; contracting clones were balanced. Within pre-infection memory, some responding clones were found, suggesting cross-reactive memory joined.

This clonotype was picked up many times. Its antigen remains unidentified. TCRdb reanalysed the 5' RACE reads using MiXCR and keeps one entry per CDR3 protein. This table has roughly 29,000 distinct CDR3 sequences, less than 7.5% appearing once. The sample consisted of PBMCs or a T cell subset sorted from them (not recorded which). This clonotype was sampled from an adult woman who had mild COVID-19 (a few samples of this study predate the infection). Cell type and time point are not known.

CDR3 DNA: TGTGCCAGCAGCCAAGATTCCGCGGAGCCCCAGCATTTT. This codes for CASSQDSAEPQHF. V gene TRBV3-1 combines with J gene TRBJ1-5; D gene uncertain. Germline CDR1 is LGHDT and CDR2 is YNNKEL (reference sequence). V lost 0 bases to trimming and J lost 8 bases, with 8 bases between them. This CDR3 comprises 13 residues.